What follows is one T cell receptor (beta chain) and its context. Its matching antigen is unknown. The table came from immunoSEQ multiplex PCR; TCRdb's copy has only in-frame clones and leaves some out. The sample consists of about 32,000 clones, about 85% of them appearing once. The data were taken from a study of STAT5B mutations in CD4+ large granular lymphocyte leukemia. Broader study findings: Data were not HLA-matched across samples. 8/27 top patient clones versus 2/35 control clones were TRBV06-family.

In germline, CDR1 is LNHDA, CDR2 SQIVND (reference sequence). The CDR3 consists of 16 residues. V shed 0 bases and J 2 bases; nucleotides not matched to a gene: 5. This receptor was taken from a human donor in good health. This chain links TRBV19 with TRBJ2-7; TRBD2 matches 9 bases. The sample comprised CD4+ T cells from blood buffy coats. CDR3 amino acids: CASSIDYLAGTYEQYF. The DNA of the CDR3 is TGTGCCAGTAGTATAGATTACCTAGCGGGAACCTACGAGCAGTACTTC.